This T cell receptor beta chain was identified in a study of early T cells in non-severe SARS-CoV-2 infection. Across the whole study: Unpaired chains resulted from sequencing bulk RNA of unsorted whole blood. Study observations and caveats: In VDJdb matching, anti-spike CD8 responses were favored while private and CD4 specificities went missing.

In its sample, this clonotype was seen a few times. Antigen unknown. Tagging with unique molecular identifiers was applied to individual cDNA molecules. TCRdb fed the 5' RACE reads into MiXCR, producing one record per CDR3 protein. The table includes about 83,000 distinct CDR3 sequences, roughly 10% detected once. Germline CDR1 and CDR2: MDHEN and SYDVKM. The CDR3 is 16 residues long. V trimming: 6 bases; J trimming: 4 bases; junction bases outside the gene matches: 8. The receptor comes from an adult who was a healthcare worker with PCR-confirmed SARS-CoV-2 infection or an uninfected control (not recorded which). This chain joins TRBV28 and TRBJ2-3, with TRBD1 matching 12 bases. The sequencing here drew on whole blood, taken at baseline. The CDR3 DNA is TGTGCCAGCAGGGGCTTTGGGACAGGGGGCGCAGATACGCAGTATTTT. Protein: CASRGFGTGGADTQYF.